This T cell receptor (beta chain) emerged from a study of a mutant IDH1 vaccine in newly diagnosed glioma. A few counts support this clone. As yet, its antigen is unknown. The time point is: week 35, safety follow-up. Alongside topical imiquimod, each dose of vaccine comprised 300 ug of mutant IDH1 20-mer peptide. Germline assignment: CDR1 MNHEY and CDR2 SMNVEV (reference sequence). This CDR3 contains 16 residues. Trimming stripped 2 bases from V and 3 bases from J, with 14 bases between. Here immunoSEQ multiplex PCR was the method, and the copy in TCRdb shows in-frame clones only, minus some. Here the sample spans tens of thousands of clones, 80% to 85% being singletons.

The sample was PBMCs, taken from a glioma patient whose treatment included an IDH1 peptide vaccine. The sequence was obtained from a man younger than 45 with glioma. This sequence joins TRBV27 and TRBJ1-5; no firm D call. The CDR3 DNA reads TGTGCCAGCAGTTTAACGGCAGTCAGTACCAATCAGCCCCAGCATTTT. Translated: CASSLTAVSTNQPQHF.